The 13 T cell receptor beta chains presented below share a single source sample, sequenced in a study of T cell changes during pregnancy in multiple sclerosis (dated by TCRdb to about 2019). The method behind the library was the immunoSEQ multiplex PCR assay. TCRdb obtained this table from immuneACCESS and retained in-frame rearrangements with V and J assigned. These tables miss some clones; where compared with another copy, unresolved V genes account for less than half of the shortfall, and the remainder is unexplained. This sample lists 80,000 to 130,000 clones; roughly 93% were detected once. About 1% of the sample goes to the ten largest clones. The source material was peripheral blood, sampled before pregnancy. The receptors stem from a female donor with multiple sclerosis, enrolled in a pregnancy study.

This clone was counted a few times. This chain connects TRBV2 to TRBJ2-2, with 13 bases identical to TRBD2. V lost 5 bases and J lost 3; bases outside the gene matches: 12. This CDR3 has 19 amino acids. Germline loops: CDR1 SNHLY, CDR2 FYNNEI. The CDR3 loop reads CASSPDLLAGGLYTGELFF. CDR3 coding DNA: TGTGCCAGCAGTCCCGACCTACTAGCGGGAGGGCTCTACACCGGGGAGCTGTTTTTT.

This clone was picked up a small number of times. CDR3: CACRDRGNYGYTF. The CDR3 DNA reads as TGTGCCTGTCGGGACAGGGGTAACTATGGCTACACCTTC. This chain connects TRBV30 to TRBJ1-2; 10 bases are a match to TRBD1. Germline CDR1 and CDR2: GTSNPN and SVGIG (reference sequence). The CDR3 runs to 13 residues. V lost 6 bases and J lost 1; bases outside the gene matches: 2.

CDR3 loop: CASSLEGQGSYNEQFF. The CDR3 DNA sequence: TGCGCCAGCAGCCTAGAAGGACAGGGGTCCTACAATGAGCAGTTCTTC. This rearrangement joins TRBV5-1 to TRBJ2-1; 9 nucleotides agree with TRBD1. In germline, CDR1 is SGHRS, CDR2 YFSETQ. With V trimmed by 4 bases and J by 1 base, 6 bases remained unmatched. The CDR3 length is 16 residues.

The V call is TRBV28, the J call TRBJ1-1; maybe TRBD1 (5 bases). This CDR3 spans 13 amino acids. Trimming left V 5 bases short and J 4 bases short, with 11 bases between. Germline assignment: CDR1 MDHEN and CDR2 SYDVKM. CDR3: CASSPDSSTEAFF. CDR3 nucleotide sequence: TGTGCCAGCAGTCCTGACAGTAGCACTGAAGCTTTCTTT.

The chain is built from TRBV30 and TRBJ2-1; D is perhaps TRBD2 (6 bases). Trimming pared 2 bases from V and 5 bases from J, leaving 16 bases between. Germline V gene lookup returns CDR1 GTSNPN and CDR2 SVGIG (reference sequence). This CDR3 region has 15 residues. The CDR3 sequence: CAWSIPGLRDNEQFF. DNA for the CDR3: TGTGCCTGGAGTATCCCGGGACTTCGGGACAATGAGCAGTTCTTC.

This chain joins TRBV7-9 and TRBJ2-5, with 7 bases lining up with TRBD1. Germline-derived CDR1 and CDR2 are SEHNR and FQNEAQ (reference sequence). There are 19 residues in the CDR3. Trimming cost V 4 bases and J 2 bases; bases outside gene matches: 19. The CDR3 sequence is CASSSPGETGATSQETQYF. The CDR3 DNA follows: TGTGCCAGCAGCTCCCCCGGAGAAACAGGGGCAACGTCACAAGAGACCCAGTACTTC.

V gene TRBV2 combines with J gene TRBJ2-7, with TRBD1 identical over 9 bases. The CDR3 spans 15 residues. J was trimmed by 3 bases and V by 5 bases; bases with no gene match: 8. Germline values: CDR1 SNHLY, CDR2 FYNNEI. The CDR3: CASSQTGGTIYEQYF. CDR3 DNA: TGTGCCAGCAGTCAGACAGGGGGAACTATCTACGAGCAGTACTTC. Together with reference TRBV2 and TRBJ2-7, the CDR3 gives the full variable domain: EPEVTQTPSHQVTQMGQEVILRCVPISNHLYFYWYRQILGQKVEFLVSFYNNEISEKSEIFDDQFSVERPDGSNFTLKIRSTKLEDSAMYFCASSQTGGTIYEQYFGPGTRLTVT.

CDR3 bases: TGTGCCAGCAGTGAATACCGGACAGGGGAAGCTTTCTTT. Translating it yields CASSEYRTGEAFF. This chain connects TRBV25-1 to TRBJ1-1; 8 nucleotides line up with TRBD1. Germline V gives CDR1 MGHDK, CDR2 SYGVNS. Unmatched junction bases numbered 2, after V lost 0 bases and J lost 8 bases. The CDR3 length is 13 residues.

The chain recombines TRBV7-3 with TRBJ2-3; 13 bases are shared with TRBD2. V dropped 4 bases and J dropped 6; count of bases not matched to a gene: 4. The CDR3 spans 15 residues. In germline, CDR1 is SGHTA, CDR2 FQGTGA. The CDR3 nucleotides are TGTGCCAGCAGCTCGGGACTAGCGGGATCCGATACGCAGTATTTT. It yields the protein CASSSGLAGSDTQYF.

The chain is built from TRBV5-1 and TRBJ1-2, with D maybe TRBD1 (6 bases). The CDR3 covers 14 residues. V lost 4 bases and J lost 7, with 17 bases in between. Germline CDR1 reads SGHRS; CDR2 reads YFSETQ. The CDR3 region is CASSPQQGSRGYTF. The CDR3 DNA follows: TGCGCCAGCAGCCCTCAACAGGGATCGCGTGGCTACACCTTC.

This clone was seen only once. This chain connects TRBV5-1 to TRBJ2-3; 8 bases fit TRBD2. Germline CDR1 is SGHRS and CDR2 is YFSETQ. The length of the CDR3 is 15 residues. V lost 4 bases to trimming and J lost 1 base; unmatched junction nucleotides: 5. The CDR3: CASSARTSRTDTQYF. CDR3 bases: TGCGCCAGCAGCGCCAGGACTAGCCGCACAGATACGCAGTATTTT.

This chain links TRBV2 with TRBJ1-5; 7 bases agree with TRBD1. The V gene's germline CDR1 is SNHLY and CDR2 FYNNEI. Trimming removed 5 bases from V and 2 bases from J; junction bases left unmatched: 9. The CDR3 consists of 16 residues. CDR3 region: CASSHRPGGGNQPQHF. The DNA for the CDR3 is TGTGCCAGCAGTCATCGACCAGGGGGTGGCAATCAGCCCCAGCATTTT.

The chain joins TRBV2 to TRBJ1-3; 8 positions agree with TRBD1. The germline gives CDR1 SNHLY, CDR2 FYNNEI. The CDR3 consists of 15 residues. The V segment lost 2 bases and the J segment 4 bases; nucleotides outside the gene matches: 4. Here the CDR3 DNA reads TGTGCCAGCAGTGAAACAGGGGGTAAAGGAAACACCATATATTTT. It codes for CASSETGGKGNTIYF.